The 15 T cell receptor beta chains presented below share a single source sample, sequenced in a study of blood T cell repertoires in COVID-19. Profiling relied on immunoSEQ multiplex PCR, and the TCRdb table lists in-frame clones only, not all of them. This sample carries around 45,000 clones, 91% of them seen once, and the ten largest clones take approximately 6%. What was sequenced was peripheral blood. These receptors were collected from a man between 70 and 80 years old with active COVID-19.

V gene TRBV3-1 (or the pseudogene TRBV3-2) combines with J gene TRBJ2-6, with no clear D. Germline loops: CDR1 LGHDT, CDR2 YNNKEL (reference sequence). CDR3 length equals 16 residues. V lost 2 bases to trimming and J lost 3 bases, with 11 bases between them. In DNA form, the CDR3 reads TGTGCCAGCAGCCAAATAAGGTCGGGTGGGGCCAACGTCCTGACTTTC. Translated: CASSQIRSGGANVLTF.

V is TRBV10-2 and J is TRBJ2-4; the match to TRBD2 covers 7 bases. CDR1 and CDR2 (germline): WSHSY, SAAADI. The CDR3 covers 14 residues. Trimming at V came to 2 bases and at J to 7 bases, leaving 5 bases not matched to a gene. In DNA, the CDR3 is TGCGCCAGCAGTGAGGGCGGGAGTGTGAACATTCAGTACTTC. The encoded protein is CASSEGGSVNIQYF.

The chain combines TRBV9 with TRBJ2-1; a possible D gene is TRBD1 (6 bases). In germline, CDR1 is SGDLS, CDR2 YYNGEE. CDR3 size: 14 residues. Trimming left V 2 bases short and J 8 bases short, with 14 bases between. The CDR3 bases are TGTGCCAGCAGCGTTACAGGGATACAGGATGAGCAGTTCTTC. Its translation is CASSVTGIQDEQFF.

This sequence joins TRBV30 and TRBJ1-6; a weak D match, TRBD1 (6 bases). CDR1 and CDR2 (germline): GTSNPN, SVGIG (reference sequence). The CDR3 contains 16 residues. The germline V and J ends were trimmed by 0 bases and 10 bases, with 19 bases remaining between them. CDR3 sequence: CAWSVTLGRGGSPLHF. The CDR3 nucleotides read TGTGCCTGGAGTGTAACCCTGGGCAGGGGTGGATCACCCCTCCACTTT.

This clone was seen a few times. The chain has TRBV7-9 and TRBJ2-6; D may be TRBD1 (7 bases). Trimming pared 1 base from V and 2 bases from J, leaving 18 bases between. This CDR3 has 19 amino acids. The germline CDR1 and CDR2 sequences are SEHNR and FQNEAQ (reference sequence). The CDR3 is CASSLGLTRGTAGANVLTF. In DNA form, the CDR3 reads TGTGCCAGCAGCTTAGGCCTCACTCGGGGGACAGCTGGGGCCAACGTCCTGACTTTC.

The gene calls are TRBV29-1 and TRBJ2-5; D unclear. In germline, CDR1 is SQVTM, CDR2 ANQGSEA. Trimming cost V 7 bases and J 0 bases, with 12 bases left between them. This CDR3 region has 13 residues. Written as DNA, the CDR3 is TGCAGCGCCGCCCCCCGGTACCAAGAGACCCAGTACTTC. Encoded protein: CSAAPRYQETQYF.

The chain has TRBV13 and TRBJ2-1, with 8 positions matching TRBD2. Trimming at V came to 0 bases and at J to 3 bases, leaving 7 bases not matched to a gene. The germline gives CDR1 PRHDT, CDR2 FYEKMQ (reference sequence). The length of the CDR3 is 17 residues. CDR3 sequence reads: CASSLGWRGDYYNEQFF. The CDR3 region has the DNA TGTGCCAGCAGCTTAGGGTGGCGGGGGGACTACTACAATGAGCAGTTCTTC.

The chain combines TRBV30 with TRBJ1-6; 7 nucleotides line up with TRBD1. The germline gives CDR1 GTSNPN, CDR2 SVGIG (reference sequence). The CDR3 length is 14 residues. V was pared by 0 bases and J by 7 bases, with 3 bases of the junction left unmatched. The CDR3 DNA is TGTGCCTGGAGTGTCGGGACAGTCAATTCACCCCTCCACTTT. It encodes CAWSVGTVNSPLHF.

The chain has TRBV19 and TRBJ1-6; 7 bases fit TRBD1. This CDR3 region has 16 residues. Germline V gives CDR1 LNHDA, CDR2 SQIVND (reference sequence). V lost 3 bases to trimming and J lost 7 bases; unmatched junction nucleotides: 9. CDR3 bases: TGTGCCAGTAGTATCTTAAACAGGGGAGTCAATTCACCCCTCCACTTT. Protein sequence: CASSILNRGVNSPLHF.

V is TRBV11-2 and J is TRBJ2-7; 11 bases are a match to TRBD2. Germline lookup yields CDR1 SGHAT and CDR2 FQNNGV. Losses at the gene ends were 5 bases for V and 9 bases for J; bases not matched to a gene: 6. The CDR3 totals 13 residues. CDR3: CASSDLTSGGQYF. The CDR3 coding sequence is TGTGCCAGCAGCGACCTAACTAGCGGGGGGCAGTACTTC. Looking up the rest from reference TRBV11-2 and TRBJ2-7 gives the full variable domain: EAGVAQSPRYKIIEKRQSVAFWCNPISGHATLYWYQQILGQGPKLLIQFQNNGVVDDSQLPKDRFSAERLKGVDSTLKIQPAKLEDSAVYLCASSDLTSGGQYFGPGTRLTVT.

The rearrangement joins TRBV6-2 or TRBV6-3 to TRBJ2-3; 9 bases fit TRBD1. Germline assignment: CDR1 MNHEY and CDR2 SVGEGT. This CDR3 is 15 amino acids long. V was pared by 7 bases and J by 3 bases, with 8 bases of the junction left unmatched. The CDR3 here is CASTPGQGETDTQYF. CDR3 DNA sequence: TGTGCCAGCACCCCGGGACAGGGAGAAACAGATACGCAGTATTTT.

The V gene is TRBV18, the J gene TRBJ2-6, with D perhaps matching TRBD1 (6 bases). Germline V gives CDR1 KGHSH, CDR2 LQKENI. The CDR3 loop spans 18 amino acids. V was pared by 3 bases and J by 0 bases, with 15 bases between. CDR3 nucleotides: TGTGCCAGCTCACCTCCGGGACAACTAACCTCTGGGGCCAACGTCCTGACTTTC. Translating gives CASSPPGQLTSGANVLTF.

CDR3 bases: TGTGCCAGCAGCCTGGACACCTCCTACGAGCAGTACTTC. This encodes CASSLDTSYEQYF. J is TRBJ2-7 and V is TRBV7-9, with D possibly being TRBD1 (5 bases). V was cut by 5 bases and J by 0 bases, with 8 bases left in between. CDR3 length: 13 residues. Looked up from germline, CDR1 is SEHNR and CDR2 is FQNEAQ (reference sequence).

J is TRBJ1-2 and V is TRBV5-6; D uncertain. The V end was cut by 0 bases, the J end by 8 bases, with 14 bases between. The CDR3 spans 14 residues. Looked up from germline, CDR1 is SGHDT and CDR2 is YYEEEE. Here the CDR3 DNA reads TGTGCCAGCAGCTTGGCCCTCTCCCAGAGGGGCTACACCTTC. Its translation: CASSLALSQRGYTF.

V gene TRBV19 combines with J gene TRBJ2-2; 8 bases match TRBD1. Germline CDR1 reads LNHDA; CDR2 reads SQIVND (reference sequence). V lost 4 bases to trimming and J lost 5 bases; unmatched junction nucleotides: 3. This CDR3 comprises 14 residues. The DNA of the CDR3 is TGTGCCAGTAGTAGACAGGGGAGGACCGGGGAGCTGTTTTTT. The encoded protein is CASSRQGRTGELFF. Supplemented by reference TRBV19 and TRBJ2-2, the full variable domain reads DGGITQSPKYLFRKEGQNVTLSCEQNLNHDAMYWYRQDPGQGLRLIYYSQIVNDFQKGDIAEGYSVSREKKESFPLTVTSAQKNPTAFYLCASSRQGRTGELFFGEGSRLTVL.